The rows below give T cell receptor beta chains drawn from one sample of a study of Graves' ophthalmopathy and Graves' hyperthyroidism. TCRdb passed the multiplex PCR reads through MiXCR, listing each CDR3 protein once. The repertoire includes 500,000 to 800,000 distinct CDR3 sequences, 35% to 50% of them detected once, and more than 3% sits in the top ten. Sequencing input: peripheral blood. Receptor source: an adult man with Graves' ophthalmopathy. Each CDR3 is given with its conserved first and last residue. The D gene is left open where the match is weak. A clone size is listed for some rows: how often the clone was seen (once, few, many), or a class if it is expanded.

14 TRBJ1-4 . TRBV24-1 TRBD1 TGTGCCACCAGACCCGGGACAGGGTCTGAAAAACTGTTTTTT CATRPGTGSEKLFF
13 TRBJ1-1 many TRBV6-5 . TGTGCCAGCAGCCTGGGACATCGTACTGAAGCTTTCTTT CASSLGHRTEAFF
13 TRBJ1-2 many TRBV7-2 . TGTGCCAGCAGCCCCACTACCCTCGATGGCTACACCTTC CASSPTTLDGYTF
14 TRBJ2-5 many TRBV7-2 . TGTGCCAGCAGCTTAGCCTTGCGAGGAGAGACCCAGTACTTC CASSLALRGETQYF
14 TRBJ1-5 few TRBV27 . TGTGCCAGCAGTTTAAGCGCCGGACTTCCCCTTCAGCATTTT CASSLSAGLPLQHF
18 TRBJ1-1 once TRBV18 . TGTGCCAGCTCACCGCTACAGGGAGCTCAGAGGATGAACACTGAAGCTTTCTTT CASSPLQGAQRMNTEAFF
14 TRBJ1-2 many TRBV20-1 . TGCAGTGCTAGAGATCTCTCGGGGAACTATGGCTACACCTTC CSARDLSGNYGYTF
18 TRBJ2-6 . TRBV19 . TGTGCCAGTAGTATGGATCACACTTGGTCCTCTGGGGCCAACGTCCTGACTTTC CASSMDHTWSSGANVLTF
17 TRBJ2-7 . TRBV2 . TGTGCCAGCAGGGAAGAATGGGGCGGGCCCTCTTCCTACGAGCAGTACTTC CASREEWGGPSSYEQYF
15 TRBJ1-2 . TRBV25-1 TRBD1 TGTGCCAGCAGTGCTTCCGGGACAGGGTACTATGGCTACACCTTC CASSASGTGYYGYTF
14 TRBJ1-1 . TRBV5-1 . TGCGCCAGCAGCTTGGACTTCGTGAACACTGAAGCTTTCTTT CASSLDFVNTEAFF
16 TRBJ2-5 few TRBV5-1 . TGCGCCAGCAGCTTGGATCCAGTACGAACCCAAGAGACCCAGTACTTC CASSLDPVRTQETQYF
16 TRBJ1-3 many TRBV10-3 . TGTGCCATCAGTAAACCGGGACGGGTCTCTGGAAACACCATATATTTT CAISKPGRVSGNTIYF
15 TRBJ1-2 few TRBV4-1 TRBD1 TGCGCCAGCAGCCACACGGACAGGGTGGTCTATGGCTACACCTTC CASSHTDRVVYGYTF
15 TRBJ1-3 . TRBV11-2 . TGTGCCAGCAGCCGACGGTCATCCTCTGGAAACACCATATATTTT CASSRRSSSGNTIYF
15 TRBJ2-2 few TRBV20-1 TRBD2 TGCAGTGCTCGGACTAGCGGGGGCCGAGGCGGGGAGCTGTTTTTT CSARTSGGRGGELFF
12 TRBJ2-7 once TRBV29-1 . TGCAGCGTTGAAGGTGGGGCGAGCGAGCAGTACTTC CSVEGGASEQYF
15 TRBJ2-7 . TRBV24-1 . TGTGCCACCAGTGTCCAGGGGGGATTCTCCTACGAGCAGTACTTC CATSVQGGFSYEQYF
16 TRBJ1-3 many TRBV10-3 TRBD1 TGTGCCATCAGCGGACAGGGGATAGACTCTGGAAACACCATATATTTT CAISGQGIDSGNTIYF
18 TRBJ1-6 once TRBV10-2 TRBD1 TGCGCCAGCAGTGAGTCAATTGGACAGGGGGCGATTAATTCACCCCTCCACTTT CASSESIGQGAINSPLHF
15 TRBJ1-5 many TRBV19 TRBD1 TGTGCCAGTAGTATAGGTCAGGGGGCAAGGGGGCCCCAGCATTTT CASSIGQGARGPQHF
14 TRBJ1-5 few TRBV30 . TGTGCCTGGAGTGGGGACGGGTGGGGTCAGCCCCAGCATTTT CAWSGDGWGQPQHF
14 TRBJ2-7 many TRBV7-2 . TGTGCCAGCAGCTTCGCGGGTGCCCCCTACGAGCAGTACTTC CASSFAGAPYEQYF
14 TRBJ1-1 . TRBV24-1 . TGTGCCACCAGTGATGGCGGACCCAACACTGAAGCTTTCTTT CATSDGGPNTEAFF
12 TRBJ2-2 . TRBV7-6 . TGTACCAGCAGCCCCAGAGCCGGGGAGCTGTTTTTT CTSSPRAGELFF
15 TRBJ1-1 many TRBV19 . TGTGCCAGTAGCCCAGTCGACACGATTAACACTGAAGCTTTCTTT CASSPVDTINTEAFF
11 TRBJ1-5 once TRBV12-3/TRBV12-4 . TGTGCCAGCAGTTTCAGGGTGCCCCAGCATTTT CASSFRVPQHF
15 TRBJ1-2 few TRBV4-1 TRBD1 TGCGCCAGCAGCAGCCCGGGACAGGGGACCTATGGCTACACCTTC CASSSPGQGTYGYTF
18 TRBJ2-7 . TRBV20-1 TRBD2 TGCAGTGCTACCCCTGGGGGGGCGGGAGGGCCGATCTCCTACGAGCAGTACTTC CSATPGGAGGPISYEQYF
14 TRBJ1-1 many TRBV6-6 . TGTGCCAGCAGTTCTGGGGGGCGCAGCACTGAAGCTTTCTTT CASSSGGRSTEAFF
15 TRBJ2-5 many TRBV14 TRBD1 TGTGCCAGCAGCCAAGAATTCGACAGGGGAGAGACCCAGTACTTC CASSQEFDRGETQYF
12 TRBJ1-5 . TRBV24-1 . TGTGCCACCAGTGATAGGACAGAAACTGAGCATTTT CATSDRTETEHF
13 TRBJ1-4 . TRBV4-1 . TGCGCCAGCAGCCAAGTTGCTAATGAAAAACTGTTTTTT CASSQVANEKLFF
17 TRBJ2-6 many TRBV9 . TGTGCCAGCAGCGTAGAAGGGGAAAGCTCTGGGGCCAACGTCCTGACTTTC CASSVEGESSGANVLTF
16 TRBJ2-2 . TRBV6-6 . TGTGCCAGCAGTTACATGGTTACAGCTAACACCGGGGAGCTGTTTTTT CASSYMVTANTGELFF
15 TRBJ1-2 many TRBV6-5 TRBD1 TGTGCCAGCACCGTTCCCACAGGGGGCATACGTGGCTACACCTTC CASTVPTGGIRGYTF
11 TRBJ2-1 few TRBV6-1 . TGTGCCAGCAGCGAGGGGGGTGAGCAGTTCTTC CASSEGGEQFF
11 TRBJ2-5 . TRBV29-1 . TGCAGCAGGTGGGAAGGAGAGACCCAGTACTTC CSRWEGETQYF
16 TRBJ2-6 . TRBV10-3 TRBD1 TGTGCCAGCAGGCGGGACAGGGAGCCTGGGGCCAACGTCCTGACTTTC CASRRDREPGANVLTF
14 TRBJ1-1 many TRBV7-2 . TGTGCCAGCAGAAAAACGGTGGAAACCACTGAAGCTTTCTTT CASRKTVETTEAFF
14 TRBJ1-1 . TRBV4-2 . TGTGCCAGCAGCCAAGATCAAGGGTACTTTGAAGCTTTCTTT CASSQDQGYFEAFF
14 TRBJ1-1 . TRBV5-8 . TGTGCCAGCAGCTTCGGGGGCGCGGGCACTGAAGCTTTCTTT CASSFGGAGTEAFF
16 TRBJ2-5 few TRBV11-3 TRBD1 TGTGCCAGCAGTCCCCTGACAGGGTCGAACCAAGAGACCCAGTACTTC CASSPLTGSNQETQYF
18 TRBJ2-6 few TRBV4-1 TRBD1 TGCGCCAGCAGCCCTCTTGGGGTGACAGGGCCTGGGGCCAACGTCCTGACTTTC CASSPLGVTGPGANVLTF
15 TRBJ1-5 many TRBV19 . TGTGCCAGTAGTATACAGGGCAGGGGCAATCAGCCCCAGCATTTT CASSIQGRGNQPQHF
12 TRBJ1-6 . TRBV9 . TGTGCCAGCTTAGCGCAGGATTCACCCCTCCACTTT CASLAQDSPLHF
14 TRBJ2-6 many TRBV19 . TGTGCCACATCAGGGGGAGGTGGGGCCAACGTCCTGACTTTC CATSGGGGANVLTF
12 TRBJ2-5 . TRBV29-1 TRBD1 TGCAGCGTTGGACAGGGGGAAGAGACCCAGTACTTC CSVGQGEETQYF
16 TRBJ2-3 few TRBV7-3 TRBD2 TGTGCCAGCAGCTTAATACCTAGCGGGAGCCCAGATACGCAGTATTTT CASSLIPSGSPDTQYF
15 TRBJ1-6 . TRBV25-1 . TGTGCCAGCAGTGAATACCAGGGGTATAATTCACCCCTCCACTTT CASSEYQGYNSPLHF
15 TRBJ2-5 few TRBV30 TRBD1 TGTGCCTGGACTCACCGGACAGGGTGGGACGAGACCCAGTACTTC CAWTHRTGWDETQYF